The 12 T cell receptor beta chains presented below share a single source sample, sequenced in a study of T-cell reconstitution after alpha-beta-depleted transplantation in children. The library targeted TCRbeta and was prepared with unique molecular identifiers. TCRdb reprocessed the PCR reads with MiXCR, giving one entry per CDR3 protein. Of a few hundred thousand distinct CDR3 sequences detected, 10% to 15% appear once; the ten largest clones hold approximately 2%. The sample in question was PBMCs, mostly from graft donor cells, obtained 360 days after TCRalphabeta/CD19-depleted stem cell transplant. Source of these receptors: a male patient between 5 and 17 years old who had a stem cell transplant for acute myeloid leukemia, so the T cells may come from the graft donor.

In this sample, this clonotype turned up many times. The chain has TRBV24-1 and TRBJ2-1, with 16 nucleotides matching TRBD2. This CDR3 is 17 amino acids long. J gave up 9 bases and V 2 bases, and 6 bases lay outside the gene matches. Germline values: CDR1 KGHDR, CDR2 SFDVKD. The CDR3 loop is CATSDSGTSGRATEQFF. The CDR3 coding sequence is TGTGCCACCAGTGATTCCGGGACTAGCGGGAGGGCCACTGAGCAGTTCTTC.

This clonotype showed up many times. V gene TRBV14 combines with J gene TRBJ2-1; D might be TRBD1 (6 bases). Trimming pared 3 bases from V and 6 bases from J, leaving 12 bases between. Germline V gene data show CDR1 as SGHDN and CDR2 as FVKESK. The CDR3 spans 14 residues. Here the CDR3 reads CASSQPDRRNEQFF. CDR3 coding DNA: TGTGCCAGCAGCCAGCCGGACAGACGCAATGAGCAGTTCTTC.

The CDR3 DNA reads TGTGCCAGCTCATCTCTCCGCGGACTAGCGGGAGGAGTAAACACCGGGGAGCTGTTTTTT. Translating it yields CASSSLRGLAGGVNTGELFF. V and J are TRBV18 and TRBJ2-2; 14 bases align to TRBD2. Trimming took 5 bases from V and 2 from J; bases not matched to a gene: 13. Germline V CDR1 and CDR2: KGHSH, LQKENI. There are 20 residues in the CDR3.

The chain uses TRBV2 and TRBJ2-7, with 7 bases that match TRBD1. With V trimmed by 4 bases and J by 4 bases, 7 bases remained unmatched. Germline V gene lookup returns CDR1 SNHLY and CDR2 FYNNEI. The CDR3 is made up of 14 amino acids. The CDR3: CASSVGTVVYEQYF. Here the CDR3 DNA reads TGTGCCAGCAGTGTGGGGACAGTGGTTTACGAGCAGTACTTC. Supplemented by reference TRBV2 and TRBJ2-7, the full variable domain reads EPEVTQTPSHQVTQMGQEVILRCVPISNHLYFYWYRQILGQKVEFLVSFYNNEISEKSEIFDDQFSVERPDGSNFTLKIRSTKLEDSAMYFCASSVGTVVYEQYFGPGTRLTVT.

This chain uses TRBV6-2 or TRBV6-3 with TRBJ2-1, with 8 bases identical to TRBD2. CDR1 and CDR2 from the germline V gene are MNHEY and SVGEGT. The CDR3 covers 15 residues. Losses at the gene ends were 2 bases for V and 9 bases for J; bases not matched to a gene: 9. The CDR3 is CASSYRTGGKGEQFF. As DNA, the CDR3 is TGTGCCAGCAGTTACAGGACGGGGGGGAAAGGTGAGCAGTTCTTC.

This rearrangement joins TRBV12-3 or TRBV12-4 to TRBJ2-7, with TRBD2 as a possible D gene (5 bases). CDR3 length: 14 residues. The germline V and J ends were trimmed by 5 bases and 0 bases, with 11 bases remaining between them. In DNA, the CDR3 is TGTGCCAGCAGTCCCTGGACTTTCTCCTACGAGCAGTACTTC. This codes for CASSPWTFSYEQYF.

The rearrangement uses TRBV11-2 and TRBJ2-7; 15 bases line up with TRBD2. CDR1 SGHAT and CDR2 FQNNGV come from the germline V gene. The V and J ends lost 4 bases and 0 bases, in that order; junction bases with no gene match: 7. The CDR3 is 18 residues long. CDR3 DNA sequence: TGTGCCAGCAGCTACGGACTAGCGGGAGGGCCACTCTCCTACGAGCAGTACTTC. As protein: CASSYGLAGGPLSYEQYF.

In this sample, this clonotype turned up a few times. J is TRBJ2-5 and V is TRBV19, with D perhaps matching TRBD1 (5 bases). The length of the CDR3 is 14 residues. V lost 3 bases and J 4 bases, leaving 12 bases between the germline ends. The V gene's germline CDR1 is LNHDA and CDR2 SQIVND (reference sequence). CDR3 region: CASSIHQGGETQYF. The CDR3 region has the DNA TGTGCCAGTAGTATTCATCAGGGTGGAGAGACCCAGTACTTC.

The chain couples TRBV20-1 to TRBJ2-3; 13 positions match TRBD2. There are 12 residues in the CDR3. Germline V gene lookup returns CDR1 DFQATT and CDR2 SNEGSKA (reference sequence). The CDR3 DNA follows: TGCAGCAGGACTAGCGGGGGAGATACGCAGTATTTT. Its translation: CSRTSGGDTQYF.

This clonotype was seen once. J is TRBJ2-7 and V is TRBV11-2, with TRBD2 matching 7 bases. V trimming: 5 bases; J trimming: 2 bases; junction bases outside the gene matches: 6. The CDR3 runs 14 residues. CDR1 and CDR2 from the germline V gene are SGHAT and FQNNGV. CDR3 sequence: CASSASGLTYEQYF. The CDR3 DNA follows: TGTGCCAGCAGCGCATCGGGACTAACCTACGAGCAGTACTTC.

This clonotype has just a few counts. This chain uses TRBV10-3 with TRBJ2-1; D is unclear. The germline gives CDR1 ENHRY, CDR2 SYGVKD. The CDR3 length is 16 residues. Trimming removed 0 bases from V and 4 bases from J, with 13 bases in between. CDR3: CAISESEIADYNEQFF. The CDR3 DNA follows: TGTGCCATCAGTGAGTCTGAGATAGCAGATTACAATGAGCAGTTCTTC.

This clonotype showed up just a few times. The chain joins TRBV12-3 or TRBV12-4 to TRBJ1-5; TRBD1 agrees at 10 bases. The CDR3 totals 15 residues. V lost 4 bases and J lost 6; bases outside the gene matches: 6. CDR3 nucleotide sequence: TGTGCCAGCAGTTCCGGGACAGGGGCCACTCAGCCCCAGCATTTT. As protein: CASSSGTGATQPQHF.